The 7 T cell receptor beta chains below all came from one sample that was sequenced in a study of technical replicates of blood from four donors. Assay used: immunoSEQ multiplex PCR; TCRdb lists only in-frame clones, some missing. The sample lists more than 55,000 clones; just over 90% were seen once. The sequenced material came from PBMCs. The source is a human donor in good health. Some clones in this sample may be carry-over from other donors' samples.

The V and J genes are TRBV19 and TRBJ1-5, with D possibly matching TRBD1 (6 bases). V lost 9 bases and J lost 5, with 17 bases in between. Per germline, CDR1 LNHDA and CDR2 SQIVND (reference sequence). CDR3 size: 14 residues. The CDR3 region has the DNA TGTGCCAGCAACCCGGACAGAATCGATCAGCCCCAGCATTTT. Protein product: CASNPDRIDQPQHF.

The rearrangement uses TRBV6-1 and TRBJ2-7, with TRBD2 matching over 8 bases. Germline CDR1 is MNHNS and CDR2 is SASEGT. Losses at the gene ends were 1 base for V and 2 bases for J; bases not matched to a gene: 4. The CDR3 runs 15 residues. The CDR3 sequence: CASSEVPGGTYEQYF. CDR3 nucleotide sequence: TGTGCCAGCAGTGAAGTACCGGGGGGGACCTACGAGCAGTACTTC.

This chain uses TRBV5-7 with TRBJ2-5; D is undetermined. TRBV5-7 is an ORF, and what it does is uncertain. V lost 4 bases, J lost 0 bases, and 7 bases lay in between. The CDR3 consists of 13 residues. The CDR3 DNA follows: TGTGCCAGCAGCCCTTTGTACCAAGAGACCCAGTACTTC. Amino acids: CASSPLYQETQYF.

The chain carries TRBV7-9 and TRBJ2-1; D is possibly TRBD2 (6 bases). This CDR3 comprises 17 residues. V was trimmed by 5 bases and J by 6 bases, leaving 23 bases between them. The germline V gene encodes CDR1 SEHNR and CDR2 FQNEAQ (reference sequence). CDR3 amino acids: CASSPRAGNVRGNEQFF. The CDR3 nucleotides are TGTGCCAGCAGCCCCAGAGCGGGTAACGTGAGGGGCAATGAGCAGTTCTTC.

The count of this clone is one. The chain carries TRBV5-1 and TRBJ1-6, with 7 bases matching TRBD1. There are 15 residues in the CDR3. Germline values: CDR1 SGHRS, CDR2 YFSETQ. The V segment lost 0 bases and the J segment 7 bases; nucleotides outside the gene matches: 4. CDR3 nucleotide sequence: TGCGCCAGCAGCTTGGAGGGGGCTAAGAATTCACCCCTCCACTTT. Translated: CASSLEGAKNSPLHF.

The CDR3 region is CASSPSGTGLYEQYF. In DNA form, the CDR3 reads TGTGCCAGCAGCCCATCCGGGACAGGGCTTTACGAGCAGTACTTC. The chain joins TRBV9 to TRBJ2-7; 9 bases agree with TRBD1. This CDR3 region has 15 residues. The junction had 9 bases not matched to a gene; V was cut back by 4 bases and J by 4 bases. The germline gives CDR1 SGDLS, CDR2 YYNGEE.

The chain employs TRBV5-8 and TRBJ2-7; D possibly corresponds to TRBD1 (5 bases). V was clipped by 0 bases and J by 2 bases, with 15 bases between them. Germline assignment: CDR1 SGHTS and CDR2 YDEGEE. The CDR3 has 16 amino acids. CDR3 in amino acids: CASSLGEGEVAYEQYF. In nucleotides, the CDR3 is TGTGCCAGCAGCTTGGGTGAAGGGGAAGTGGCCTACGAGCAGTACTTC.